The entry below gives a single T cell receptor (beta chain) sequence along with its context. Its specificity is not known. The data are from a study of post-analysis software for immune sequencing data. Study-level background: Multiple sclerosis in the patients followed relapsing-remitting, secondary progressive and progressive-relapsing courses. Study outcomes and limitations: Roughly five TRBV segments appeared more often in patients than in controls, and TRBV5-6, TRBV5-1 and TRBV20-1 were among these. When the samples were clustered directly with F measure, those that had been prepared in the same batch showed strong co-clustering. People with multiple sclerosis had a significantly lower normalized Chao1 diversity than controls did.

This CDR3 has 17 residues. Looked up from germline, CDR1 is SGHVS and CDR2 is FQNEAQ. Trimming cost V 5 bases and J 4 bases; bases outside gene matches: 13. Built from TCR beta cDNA, the libraries had unique molecular identifiers in them. It was from approximately 0.91 to 9.4 million T cells that 530,000 or so cDNA molecules came. TCRdb fed the PCR reads into MiXCR, producing one record per CDR3 protein. The data show hundreds of thousands of distinct CDR3 sequences, around 33% seen once. The sequenced material came from blood. The sequence was obtained from a girl between 5 and 17 years old with multiple sclerosis. The chain couples TRBV7-8 to TRBJ2-3, with 9 bases aligning to TRBD2. The CDR3: CASSRARSGGISDTQYF. CDR3 coding DNA: TGTGCCAGCAGCCGAGCGAGGAGCGGGGGGATCTCAGATACGCAGTATTTT.